This TCR beta chain was retrieved from a study of response to subunit inactivated influenza vaccine. TCRdb ran MiXCR on the RT-PCR reads and lists one entry per CDR3 protein. The sample holds some 800,000 distinct CDR3 sequences, about 20% seen once. The CDR3 length is 16 residues. Germline CDR1 is DFQATT and CDR2 is SNEGSKA (reference sequence). The J segment lost 4 bases and the V segment lost 8 bases, leaving 16 bases of the junction unmatched. In this sample, this clonotype turned up a few times. This TCR was recovered from a man aged 45-65 years who received an inactivated influenza vaccine. The starting material was PBMCs from blood, obtained about 5 days after vaccination. The rearrangement uses TRBV20-1 and TRBJ2-2; 7 bases fit TRBD2. CDR3 DNA: TGCAGTCCCCAGGAGTGGGAGGGCCGCGGCACCGGGGAGCTGTTTTTT. Translated, it gives CSPQEWEGRGTGELFF.